A single sample is the source of the 32 T cell receptor beta chains below, sequenced in a study of vaccination and CD4 T cells after COVID-19. Which antigens these TCRs recognize remains unknown. Once obtained from cultured CD4+ T cells, the DNA was sequenced using the Oncomine TCR Beta short-read assay. One entry per CDR3 protein, called by TCRdb with MiXCR from the PCR reads. Among 15,000 to 20,000 distinct CDR3 sequences listed, 45% to 60% were seen once. Indicated treatment: roughly nine-day PBMC culture with coronavirus spike peptide pools or control peptides (ViraFEST assay). Sequenced material: CD4+ T cells from blood, cultured in vitro, taken after SARS-CoV-2 vaccination. All receptors derive from a human donor who had recovered from COVID-19.

The chain couples TRBV7-9 to TRBJ1-6, with 10 bases aligning to TRBD1. J gave up 7 bases and V 1 base, and 1 base lay outside the gene matches. This CDR3 region has 15 residues. The germline gives CDR1 SEHNR, CDR2 FQNEAQ (reference sequence). CDR3 DNA: TGTGCCAGCAGCTTAGGGGACAGGGGAAATTCACCCCTCCACTTT. Protein sequence: CASSLGDRGNSPLHF.

This clonotype was detected only a few times. This chain links TRBV27 with TRBJ2-1; no firm D call. The CDR3 sequence is 15 residues long. Per germline, CDR1 MNHEY and CDR2 SMNVEV (reference sequence). The V end was cut by 2 bases, the J end by 0 bases, with 8 bases between. CDR3 sequence: CASSLTSASYNEQFF. The CDR3 DNA sequence: TGTGCCAGCAGTTTAACCAGCGCCTCCTACAATGAGCAGTTCTTC.

This clonotype has a handful of counts. The genes are TRBV20-1 and TRBJ1-2; 7 bases agree with TRBD1. Germline V gives CDR1 DFQATT, CDR2 SNEGSKA (reference sequence). This CDR3 spans 13 amino acids. J lost 0 bases, V lost 6 bases, and 4 bases had no gene match. This chain's CDR3 is CSAGTETNYGYTF. Written as DNA, the CDR3 is TGCAGTGCGGGGACAGAGACTAACTATGGCTACACCTTC.

This chain connects TRBV11-2 to TRBJ1-2; no definite D call. CDR1 SGHAT and CDR2 FQNNGV come from the germline V gene. The length of the CDR3 is 13 residues. Trimming removed 2 bases from V and 7 bases from J, with 11 bases in between. The CDR3 DNA sequence: TGTGCCAGCAGCTTATCAGAAGTTGGTGGCTACACCTTC. Its translation is CASSLSEVGGYTF.

The chain joins TRBV7-2 to TRBJ1-1; TRBD1 is a possible D gene (5 bases). The V gene's germline CDR1 is SGHTA and CDR2 FQGNSA. V was shortened by 5 bases and J by 1 base, with 11 bases between the two germline ends. This CDR3 comprises 14 residues. The CDR3 nucleotides are TGTGCCAGCAGCCACGGGACCCAGAACACTGAAGCTTTCTTT. Its translation: CASSHGTQNTEAFF.

This clonotype was counted a few times. The chain joins TRBV20-1 to TRBJ1-4; D ambiguous. CDR3 length: 13 amino acids. Germline V gene lookup returns CDR1 DFQATT and CDR2 SNEGSKA (reference sequence). V lost 1 base and J lost 11, with 14 bases in between. CDR3 nucleotide sequence: TGCAGTGCTAGAGTTCGGCCCCAAGGGAAACTGTTTTTT. Translated, it gives CSARVRPQGKLFF.

This sequence joins TRBV2 and TRBJ2-3, with 10 bases fitting TRBD1. The length of the CDR3 is 16 residues. V gave up 5 bases and J gave up 3 bases; unmatched junction bases: 8. CDR1 is SNHLY, CDR2 FYNNEI, per germline. CDR3 sequence reads: CASSLTGTGATDTQYF. The DNA of the CDR3 is TGTGCCAGCAGTTTGACCGGGACAGGGGCGACAGATACGCAGTATTTT.

This chain joins TRBV20-1 and TRBJ1-2, with TRBD1 as a possible D gene (6 bases). The length of the CDR3 is 13 residues. From germline, CDR1 is DFQATT and CDR2 SNEGSKA (reference sequence). Trimming shortened V by 3 bases and J by 3 bases, and 11 bases separated the two germline ends. CDR3 in amino acids: CSASGGLDYGYTF. The CDR3 nucleotides read TGCAGTGCTAGCGGGGGGCTGGACTATGGCTACACCTTC.

This rearrangement joins TRBV20-1 to TRBJ1-5, with TRBD1 identical over 8 bases. The CDR3 is 15 residues long. Germline assignment: CDR1 DFQATT and CDR2 SNEGSKA (reference sequence). V lost 2 bases to trimming and J lost 0 bases; unmatched junction nucleotides: 3. The DNA for the CDR3 is TGCAGTGCTAGAACAGGGGGGAATAGCAATCAGCCCCAGCATTTT. Translation gives CSARTGGNSNQPQHF.

This chain joins TRBV20-1 and TRBJ1-6, with 7 nucleotides matching TRBD1. The V gene's germline CDR1 is DFQATT and CDR2 SNEGSKA (reference sequence). The CDR3 runs to 14 residues. J gave up 7 bases and V 3 bases, and 6 bases lay outside the gene matches. The CDR3 DNA sequence: TGCAGTGCTAGTCAGGGACAGCGAAATTCACCCCTCCACTTT. This encodes CSASQGQRNSPLHF.

The genes are TRBV29-1 and TRBJ1-1; D is possibly TRBD1 (6 bases). The CDR3 is 12 amino acids. CDR1 is SQVTM, CDR2 ANQGSEA, per germline. V was shortened by 5 bases and J by 3 bases, with 10 bases between the two germline ends. The CDR3 region is CSVKRGDTEAFF. As DNA, the CDR3 is TGCAGCGTTAAAAGGGGGGACACTGAAGCTTTCTTT.

The chain couples TRBV12-3 or TRBV12-4 to TRBJ1-2; D unresolved. Between the trimmed V and J ends, which lost 2 bases and 7 bases, there was a span of 11 bases. The CDR3 length is 13 residues. CDR3 residues: CASSLRERSGYTF. The CDR3 bases are TGTGCCAGCAGTTTAAGGGAAAGGAGTGGCTACACCTTC.

The V and J genes are TRBV12-3 or TRBV12-4 and TRBJ2-6; TRBD1 matches at 7 bases. The CDR3 is 17 residues long. Trimming cost V 6 bases and J 1 base; bases outside gene matches: 9. This CDR3 reads CASRKGGTWSGANVLTF. The CDR3 DNA is TGTGCCAGCAGGAAAGGGGGCACCTGGTCTGGGGCCAACGTCCTGACTTTC.

The sample holds one count of this clonotype. The gene calls are TRBV7-9 and TRBJ1-3; maybe TRBD1 (5 bases). The V gene's germline CDR1 is SEHNR and CDR2 FQNEAQ (reference sequence). Trimming stripped 8 bases from V and 0 bases from J, with 14 bases between. This CDR3 spans 15 amino acids. CDR3 region: CASQGPLSSGNTIYF. The CDR3 DNA reads as TGTGCCAGCCAGGGACCGCTGAGCTCTGGAAACACCATATATTTT.

The chain links TRBV6-1 to TRBJ1-3; TRBD1 agrees at 11 bases. CDR3 length: 16 residues. CDR1 and CDR2 (germline): MNHNS, SASEGT. V was clipped by 5 bases and J by 3 bases; unmatched bases: 6. CDR3 coding DNA: TGTGCCAGCAGTCCTCGGGACAGGGGGGATGGAAACACCATATATTTT. Amino acid sequence: CASSPRDRGDGNTIYF.

This clonotype has only a few counts. The V and J genes are TRBV20-1 and TRBJ1-2; the D is unclear. The CDR3 is 16 amino acids. Germline CDR1 is DFQATT and CDR2 is SNEGSKA (reference sequence). Trimming pared 6 bases from V and 0 bases from J, leaving 20 bases between. This chain's CDR3 is CSAPPGGGPANYGYTF. The DNA of the CDR3 is TGCAGTGCCCCACCGGGAGGAGGCCCAGCTAACTATGGCTACACCTTC.

The gene calls are TRBV29-1 and TRBJ1-1, with 10 bases identical to TRBD1. The germline V gene has CDR1 SQVTM and CDR2 ANQGSEA. The CDR3 totals 13 residues. J was trimmed by 3 bases and V by 4 bases; bases with no gene match: 2. CDR3 nucleotide sequence: TGCAGCGTTGGACAGGGGGCCGACACTGAAGCTTTCTTT. Its protein is CSVGQGADTEAFF.

This clonotype was observed a handful of times. The rearrangement joins TRBV20-1 to TRBJ2-1, with 8 positions matching TRBD2. Trimming at V came to 3 bases and at J to 9 bases, leaving 7 bases not matched to a gene. The CDR3 loop spans 13 amino acids. Germline values: CDR1 DFQATT, CDR2 SNEGSKA (reference sequence). The CDR3 nucleotides are TGCAGTGCTAGGGAGACTAGCGCCCCTGAGCAGTTCTTC. It encodes CSARETSAPEQFF.

The chain is built from TRBV10-2 and TRBJ2-5, with D possibly being TRBD2 (7 bases). CDR3 size: 15 residues. Germline CDR1 reads WSHSY; CDR2 reads SAAADI. Trimming left V 6 bases short and J 2 bases short, with 16 bases between. This CDR3 is CASRKGGGYQETQYF. The CDR3 region has the DNA TGCGCCAGCAGAAAAGGGGGGGGGTATCAAGAGACCCAGTACTTC.

The chain uses TRBV5-4 and TRBJ1-1; D is unresolved. This CDR3 is 13 amino acids long. The germline V gene has CDR1 SGHNT and CDR2 YYREEE (reference sequence). Between the trimmed V and J ends, which lost 2 bases and 8 bases, there was a span of 13 bases. The CDR3 DNA sequence: TGTGCCAGCAGCTTTACTATCACGGGAGAAGCTTTCTTT. Protein: CASSFTITGEAFF.

This clonotype was counted between two and nine times. The V call is TRBV11-2, the J call TRBJ2-1; 14 bases are shared with TRBD2. The CDR3 loop spans 19 amino acids. The trim removed 1 base at V and 8 bases at J, leaving 13 bases unmatched. Germline CDR1 is SGHAT and CDR2 is FQNNGV. The CDR3 region has the DNA TGTGCCAGCAGCTTAGCTAGGGGGACTAGCGGGAGATTCAGTTATGAGCAGTTCTTC. As protein: CASSLARGTSGRFSYEQFF.

This clonotype came up a few times. The chain joins TRBV19 to TRBJ1-5, with D possibly being TRBD1 (6 bases). Trimming shortened V by 5 bases and J by 7 bases, and 12 bases separated the two germline ends. Germline CDR1 LNHDA, CDR2 SQIVND (reference sequence). The CDR3 is made up of 13 amino acids. The CDR3 loop reads CASSSRGVQPQHF. CDR3 coding DNA: TGTGCCAGTAGTTCCAGGGGAGTACAGCCCCAGCATTTT.

This chain connects TRBV10-2 to TRBJ1-3; D perhaps matches TRBD1 (6 bases). This CDR3 has 13 amino acids. Germline V gene data show CDR1 as WSHSY and CDR2 as SAAADI. V was trimmed by 10 bases and J by 4 bases, leaving 14 bases between them. The CDR3 loop is CATHGGPGNTIYF. CDR3 coding DNA: TGCGCCACCCACGGGGGGCCGGGAAACACCATATATTTT.

The J gene is TRBJ2-7, the V gene TRBV20-1; D is unclear. Trimming cost V 6 bases and J 2 bases, with 17 bases left between them. The CDR3 extends over 14 amino acids. CDR1 is DFQATT, CDR2 SNEGSKA, per germline (reference sequence). Here the CDR3 DNA reads TGCAGTGCCAAAACCCAGACGCGTCCCTACGAGCAGTACTTC. Its protein is CSAKTQTRPYEQYF.

The chain joins TRBV20-1 to TRBJ1-5; possibly TRBD1 for D (6 bases). CDR1 is DFQATT and CDR2 is SNEGSKA in the germline V gene (reference sequence). V was shortened by 0 bases and J by 1 base, with 10 bases between the two germline ends. The CDR3 loop spans 15 amino acids. CDR3 in DNA: TGCAGTGCTAGAGATCAGGGGTTGAGCAATCAGCCCCAGCATTTT. Amino acid sequence: CSARDQGLSNQPQHF.

This clonotype has only a few counts. This rearrangement joins TRBV12-3 or TRBV12-4 to TRBJ1-5; perhaps TRBD1 as D (6 bases). The CDR3 sequence is 16 residues long. Trimming left V 3 bases short and J 0 bases short, with 12 bases between. CDR3 in amino acids: CASSLSVRGSNQPQHF. The CDR3 DNA reads TGTGCCAGCAGTTTGAGTGTCAGGGGTAGCAATCAGCCCCAGCATTTT.

The chain recombines TRBV28 with TRBJ2-5; maybe TRBD1 (6 bases). From germline, CDR1 is MDHEN and CDR2 SYDVKM. V was shortened by 9 bases and J by 2 bases, with 16 bases between the two germline ends. CDR3 length equals 14 residues. CDR3 bases: TGTGCCAGTGCTAAACAGGGTCCTCAAGAGACCCAGTACTTC. Protein product: CASAKQGPQETQYF.

This chain joins TRBV7-3 and TRBJ2-1; 9 bases are a match to TRBD1. This CDR3 is 13 amino acids long. V lost 4 bases and J lost 9; bases outside the gene matches: 4. From germline, CDR1 is SGHTA and CDR2 FQGTGA. CDR3 in amino acids: CASSSTGGSEQFF. The CDR3 coding sequence is TGTGCCAGCAGCTCCACAGGGGGCAGTGAGCAGTTCTTC.

The chain recombines TRBV11-2 with TRBJ2-2; possible D gene TRBD1, 6 bases. V gave up 4 bases and J gave up 2 bases, with 11 bases separating them. Germline V gene lookup returns CDR1 SGHAT and CDR2 FQNNGV. CDR3 length: 15 amino acids. The CDR3 DNA reads as TGTGCCAGCAGCTCACAGGGTGCCAACACCGGGGAGCTGTTTTTT. This gives the protein CASSSQGANTGELFF.

The V call is TRBV7-9, the J call TRBJ1-2, with 8 bases identical to TRBD1. Germline V gene sequence: CDR1 SEHNR, CDR2 FQNEAQ (reference sequence). The J segment lost 4 bases and the V segment lost 3 bases, leaving 7 bases of the junction unmatched. This CDR3 is 15 amino acids long. The CDR3 region is CASSLAGGATYGYTF. The CDR3 DNA follows: TGTGCCAGCAGCTTGGCAGGGGGCGCGACCTATGGCTACACCTTC.

This clonotype was seen more than once but under ten times. V usage is TRBV7-3 and J usage is TRBJ2-2, with D unclear. CDR1 is SGHTA, CDR2 FQGTGA, per germline. The ends were cut back, 2 bases at V and 6 bases at J, with 7 bases in the middle. The CDR3 spans 13 residues. CDR3 coding DNA: TGTGCCAGCAGCTTAGTCGTGGCCGGGGAGCTGTTTTTT. Its translation is CASSLVVAGELFF.

The chain uses TRBV20-1 and TRBJ1-3; 8 nucleotides agree with TRBD1. With V trimmed by 6 bases and J by 2 bases, 12 bases remained unmatched. Looked up from germline, CDR1 is DFQATT and CDR2 is SNEGSKA (reference sequence). This CDR3 spans 16 amino acids. CDR3 DNA sequence: TGCAGTGCGGGCCCGGGACAGGTGAGGGCTGGAAACACCATATATTTT. The encoded protein is CSAGPGQVRAGNTIYF.